This T cell receptor (beta chain) was documented in a study of blood T cell repertoires in COVID-19. Sequenced by immunoSEQ multiplex PCR; TCRdb stores in-frame clones only, minus some. The sample lists 87,000 or so clones, over 75% occurring once. There are 15 residues in the CDR3. From germline, CDR1 is SEHNR and CDR2 FQNEAQ (reference sequence). The V gene end was trimmed by 4 bases and the J gene end by 7 bases; junction bases not matched to a gene: 4. The clonotype was recovered from a woman over 75 with acute or convalescent COVID-19. The chain employs TRBV7-9 and TRBJ1-6; 10 nucleotides agree with TRBD1. The sequenced material came from peripheral blood. The CDR3 nucleotides are TGTGCCAGCAGCTCGGGGACAGGGGTGAATTCACCCCTCCACTTT. Protein: CASSSGTGVNSPLHF.